This TCR beta chain was captured by sequencing in a study of blood T cell repertoires in COVID-19. Across the study: T cells, B-cell-depleted T cells, or PBMCs provided the cDNA or gDNA that served as material.

Study members were between roughly 18 and 89 years old and lived in 24 US regions. Germline V gives CDR1 SGHAT, CDR2 FQNNGV. J gave up 8 bases and V 5 bases, and 12 bases lay outside the gene matches. This CDR3 region has 17 residues. TCRdb's table, derived via immunoSEQ multiplex PCR, lists solely in-frame clones and lacks some. This sample yields under 150,000 clones, of which less than 90% are seen a single time; roughly 2.3% belongs to the top ten. This clonotype was sampled from a woman aged 50 to 65 who had recovered from COVID-19. The chain employs TRBV11-2 and TRBJ1-4; TRBD1 aligns across 12 bases. The material sequenced was PBMCs or T cells enriched from blood (not recorded which). The CDR3 here is CASSEGTGGGVTEKLFF. CDR3 nucleotide sequence: TGTGCCAGCAGCGAAGGGACAGGGGGCGGTGTAACCGAAAAACTGTTTTTT.